The sequence of this TCR beta chain was determined in a study of T-cell reconstitution after alpha-beta-depleted transplantation in children. The authors prepared the TCRbeta library with unique molecular identifiers. A single record per CDR3 protein comes from TCRdb applying MiXCR to the PCR reads. This table has about 610,000 distinct CDR3 sequences, roughly a tenth appearing once. In its sample, this clonotype was seen many times. The CDR3 spans 12 residues. Germline-derived CDR1 and CDR2 are LGHDT and YNNKEL (reference sequence). Trimming removed 4 bases at V and 10 bases at J, with 13 bases between.

This TCR derives from a human donor who donated a stem cell graft to a child with acute myeloid leukemia. The sequenced sample was PBMCs from the stem cell graft donor, obtained from the stem cell graft. This chain joins TRBV3-1 and TRBJ1-2; maybe TRBD1 (6 bases). For the CDR3, the DNA is TGTGCCAGCAGCCTACAGGGTTCAGACTACACCTTC. Protein product: CASSLQGSDYTF.